One sample yielded the 17 T cell receptor beta chains listed below, sequenced in a study of blood T cell repertoires in COVID-19. Only in-frame clones appear in the TCRdb table, and some are missing; sequencing was by immunoSEQ multiplex PCR. The data contain a few hundred thousand clones, about 88% of them seen just once; the ten biggest clones take up under 15%. The specimen sequenced was peripheral blood. Receptor source: a woman aged 55-75 years with acute or convalescent COVID-19.

The chain is built from TRBV5-6 and TRBJ2-1; 9 nucleotides match TRBD2. V was pared by 0 bases and J by 5 bases, with 6 bases of the junction left unmatched. Per the germline V gene, CDR1 is SGHDT and CDR2 is YYEEEE. The CDR3 length is 16 residues. The CDR3 nucleotides read TGTGCCAGCAGCTTGGCTCTAGCGGGGACCGACAATGAGCAGTTCTTC. Residues: CASSLALAGTDNEQFF. Combining the CDR3 with reference TRBV5-6 and TRBJ2-1 gives the whole variable domain DAGVTQSPTHLIKTRGQQVTLRCSPKSGHDTVSWYQQALGQGPQFIFQYYEEEERQRGNFPDRFSGHQFPNYSSELNVNALLLGDSALYLCASSLALAGTDNEQFFGPGTRLTVL.

This clone was seen only a few times. V usage is TRBV19 and J usage is TRBJ1-6; D not certain. Germline V gene data show CDR1 as LNHDA and CDR2 as SQIVND (reference sequence). The CDR3 spans 9 residues. The CDR3 is CAAGSPLHF. CDR3 coding DNA: TGTGCAGCGGGGTCACCCCTCCACTTT.

This clone was found once. This chain joins TRBV5-1 and TRBJ1-1; a possible D gene is TRBD1 (5 bases). The V gene's germline CDR1 is SGHRS and CDR2 YFSETQ. This CDR3 contains 15 residues. V was cut by 5 bases and J by 0 bases, with 14 bases left in between. The CDR3: CASSRGGHLNTEAFF. CDR3 in DNA: TGCGCCAGCAGTAGGGGAGGACACTTGAACACTGAAGCTTTCTTT.

Regarding this clone: The junction shows a germline mismatch at one end, possibly a read error. The chain joins TRBV5-1 to TRBJ2-1, with 7 nucleotides matching TRBD2. The CDR3 sequence is 14 residues long. Germline V lookup: CDR1 SGHRS, CDR2 YFSETQ. CDR3 sequence: CASSSIRDYHEQFF. CDR3 DNA: TGCGCCAGCAGTTCTATCCGGGACTACCATGAGCAGTTCTTC.

A few counts support this clone. This chain connects TRBV2 to TRBJ2-5; unclear D gene. Germline V gene sequence: CDR1 SNHLY, CDR2 FYNNEI. This CDR3 is 15 amino acids long. The germline V and J ends were trimmed by 7 bases and 0 bases, with 15 bases remaining between them. CDR3 residues: CASKVEIKYQETQYF. In DNA, the CDR3 is TGTGCCAGCAAGGTGGAGATAAAGTACCAAGAGACCCAGTACTTC.

The chain is built from TRBV21-1 and TRBJ2-1; the table's D call of TRBD2 was not tested on the DNA. TRBV21-1 is given as a pseudogene. This CDR3 comprises 15 residues. The CDR3 loop reads CASGFRRGPRGEQFF. CDR3 sequence (DNA): TGTGCCAGCGGATTTCGGCGGGGGCCCCGGGGGGAGCAGTTCTTC.

V and J are TRBV7-6 and TRBJ1-1; no definite D call. Trimming cost V 0 bases and J 1 base, with 9 bases left between them. The CDR3 runs to 15 residues. Germline V gives CDR1 SGHVS, CDR2 FNYEAQ. CDR3 sequence reads: CASSLASTANTEAFF. In DNA form, the CDR3 reads TGTGCCAGCAGCTTAGCTTCCACAGCGAACACTGAAGCTTTCTTT.

This chain joins TRBV9 and TRBJ1-4; tentatively, D is TRBD1 (5 bases). This CDR3 spans 15 amino acids. Germline-derived CDR1 and CDR2 are SGDLS and YYNGEE. V gave up 2 bases and J gave up 4 bases, with 12 bases separating them. CDR3 amino acids: CASSVAQGRNEKLFF. The CDR3 DNA is TGTGCCAGCAGCGTCGCGCAGGGCCGTAATGAAAAACTGTTTTTT.

V usage is TRBV5-4 and J usage is TRBJ1-2, with 9 bases identical to TRBD1. CDR1 and CDR2 (germline): SGHNT, YYREEE (reference sequence). The V segment lost 3 bases and the J segment 6 bases; nucleotides outside the gene matches: 6. CDR3 size: 14 residues. The CDR3 nucleotides are TGTGCCAGCAGCTCGGGGGGACAGGGAAATGGCTACACCTTC. Amino acid sequence: CASSSGGQGNGYTF.

This chain links TRBV6-2 or TRBV6-3 with TRBJ2-6; 7 bases fit TRBD1. The CDR3 length is 18 residues. The J segment lost 0 bases and the V segment lost 5 bases, leaving 10 bases of the junction unmatched. The germline CDR1 and CDR2 sequences are MNHEY and SVGEGT. CDR3 coding DNA: TGTGCCAGCAGTCCACCGGGACAGATAAGCTCTGGGGCCAACGTCCTGACTTTC. This gives the protein CASSPPGQISSGANVLTF.

The rearrangement uses TRBV7-2 and TRBJ1-5; 9 positions agree with TRBD1. Germline V gives CDR1 SGHTA, CDR2 FQGNSA. The CDR3 runs to 15 residues. J was trimmed by 7 bases and V by 5 bases; bases with no gene match: 9. CDR3 loop: CASSRTGDVNQPQHF. In nucleotides, the CDR3 is TGTGCCAGCAGCCGGACAGGGGATGTGAACCAGCCCCAGCATTTT.

This chain uses TRBV5-1 with TRBJ1-5; D is ambiguous. V shed 4 bases and J shed 0 bases, with 11 bases lying between them. The CDR3 length is 15 residues. From germline, CDR1 is SGHRS and CDR2 YFSETQ. DNA for the CDR3: TGCGCCAGCAGCCCGGTCTCCCATAGCAATCAGCCCCAGCATTTT. Protein sequence: CASSPVSHSNQPQHF.

This chain joins TRBV24-1 and TRBJ1-2, with D possibly matching TRBD1 (6 bases). This CDR3 spans 13 amino acids. V lost 0 bases and J 7 bases, leaving 8 bases between the germline ends. Germline V gene data show CDR1 as KGHDR and CDR2 as SFDVKD. The CDR3 spells CATSDLLGGGYTF. The CDR3 DNA is TGTGCCACCAGTGATTTGCTAGGGGGTGGCTACACCTTC.

The chain links TRBV28 to TRBJ2-1, with D possibly matching TRBD1 (7 bases). The CDR3 consists of 12 residues. V lost 11 bases, J lost 3 bases, and 11 bases lay in between. Per the germline V gene, CDR1 is MDHEN and CDR2 is SYDVKM. In nucleotides, the CDR3 is TGTGCCGGAGGGACAGACTACAATGAGCAGTTCTTC. Residues: CAGGTDYNEQFF.

This clone showed up just a few times. The chain carries TRBV9 and TRBJ1-5; D remains unclear. CDR1 SGDLS and CDR2 YYNGEE come from the germline V gene. V was pared by 2 bases and J by 1 base, with 4 bases between. The CDR3 sequence is 13 residues long. The CDR3 nucleotides read TGTGCCAGCAGCGTGGGCAGCAATCAGCCCCAGCATTTT. As protein: CASSVGSNQPQHF. Complete variable domain (other parts from reference TRBV9 and TRBJ1-5): DSGVTQTPKHLITATGQRVTLRCSPRSGDLSVYWYQQSLDQGLQFLIQYYNGEERAKGNILERFSAQQFPDLHSELNLSSLELGDSALYFCASSVGSNQPQHFGDGTRLSIL.

The count of this clone is one. This specimen includes other DNA sequences encoding the same CDR3. V is TRBV7-2 and J is TRBJ1-2; 8 nucleotides agree with TRBD1. The CDR3 has 13 amino acids. With V trimmed by 5 bases and J by 4 bases, 3 bases remained unmatched. Germline CDR1 SGHTA, CDR2 FQGNSA. The CDR3 DNA is TGTGCCAGCAGCCCAGGACAGGGCTATGGCTACACCTTC. Protein: CASSPGQGYGYTF. Drawing the rest from reference TRBV7-2 and TRBJ1-2, the complete variable domain is GAGVSQSPSNKVTEKGKDVELRCDPISGHTALYWYRQSLGQGLEFLIYFQGNSAPDKSGLPSDRFSAERTGGSVSTLTIQRTQQEDSAVYLCASSPGQGYGYTFGSGTRLTVV.

CDR3 nucleotide sequence: TGTGCCAGCAGCTCACTAGGCCGTTTTGCCGGGGAGCTGTTTTTT. Translation gives CASSSLGRFAGELFF. The chain employs TRBV28 and TRBJ2-2, with a possible D match to TRBD2 (5 bases). V dropped 6 bases and J dropped 6 bases, with 17 bases sitting between them. Germline values: CDR1 MDHEN, CDR2 SYDVKM. This CDR3 has 15 amino acids.